This T cell receptor beta chain stems from a study of cytomegalovirus exposure and HLA in healthy donors. Trimming removed 2 bases from V and 11 bases from J; junction bases left unmatched: 13. The CDR3 consists of 15 residues. The germline CDR1 and CDR2 sequences are SGHRS and YFSETQ. The PCR had 60 Vbeta and 13 Jbeta primers. Some clones are missing from TCRdb's copy, which holds only in-frame ones; the method was immunoSEQ multiplex PCR. Altogether about 89,000 clones are present, 76% being singletons, with the ten largest covering 1.2% to 1.5%. The origin of this receptor is a male donor in good health and CMV-seronegative. Sequencing was done on a sample of PBMCs. This sequence joins TRBV5-1 and TRBJ1-1; 9 positions agree with TRBD1. The CDR3 sequence: CASSFDGTGKTAAFF. The DNA for the CDR3 is TGCGCCAGCAGCTTTGATGGGACAGGGAAGACGGCGGCTTTCTTT. Filled out from reference TRBV5-1 and TRBJ1-1, the complete variable domain reads KAGVTQTPRYLIKTRGQQVTLSCSPISGHRSVSWYQQTPGQGLQFLFEYFSETQRNKGNFPGRFSGRQFSNSRSEMNVSTLELGDSALYLCASSFDGTGKTAAFFGQGTRLTVV.